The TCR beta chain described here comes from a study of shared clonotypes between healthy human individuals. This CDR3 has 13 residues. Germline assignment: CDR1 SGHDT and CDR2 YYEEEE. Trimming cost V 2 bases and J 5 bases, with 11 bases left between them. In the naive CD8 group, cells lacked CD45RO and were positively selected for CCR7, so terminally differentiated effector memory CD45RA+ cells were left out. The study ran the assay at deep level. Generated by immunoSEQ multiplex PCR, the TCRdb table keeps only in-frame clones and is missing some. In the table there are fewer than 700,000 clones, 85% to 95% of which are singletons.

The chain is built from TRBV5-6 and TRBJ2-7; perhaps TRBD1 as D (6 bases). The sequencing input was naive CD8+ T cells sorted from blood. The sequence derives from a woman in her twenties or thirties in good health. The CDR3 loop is CASSFQGNNEQYF. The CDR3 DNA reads TGTGCCAGCAGCTTTCAGGGGAATAACGAGCAGTACTTC.